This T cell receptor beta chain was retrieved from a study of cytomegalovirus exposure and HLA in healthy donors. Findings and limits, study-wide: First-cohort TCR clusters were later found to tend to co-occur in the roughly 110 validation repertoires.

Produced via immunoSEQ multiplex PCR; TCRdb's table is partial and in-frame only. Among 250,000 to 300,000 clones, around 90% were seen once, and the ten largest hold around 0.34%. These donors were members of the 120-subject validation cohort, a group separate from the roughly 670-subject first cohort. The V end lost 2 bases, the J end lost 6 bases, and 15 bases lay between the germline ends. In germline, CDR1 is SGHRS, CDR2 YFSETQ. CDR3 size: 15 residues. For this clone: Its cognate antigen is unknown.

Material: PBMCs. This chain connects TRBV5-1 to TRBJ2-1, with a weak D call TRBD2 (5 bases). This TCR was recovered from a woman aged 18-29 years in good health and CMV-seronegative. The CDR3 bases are TGCGCCAGCAGCTTCATATTTCCGGGAAGCAATGAGCAGTTCTTC. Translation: CASSFIFPGSNEQFF. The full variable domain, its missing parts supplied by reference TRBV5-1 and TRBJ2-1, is KAGVTQTPRYLIKTRGQQVTLSCSPISGHRSVSWYQQTPGQGLQFLFEYFSETQRNKGNFPGRFSGRQFSNSRSEMNVSTLELGDSALYLCASSFIFPGSNEQFFGPGTRLTVL.